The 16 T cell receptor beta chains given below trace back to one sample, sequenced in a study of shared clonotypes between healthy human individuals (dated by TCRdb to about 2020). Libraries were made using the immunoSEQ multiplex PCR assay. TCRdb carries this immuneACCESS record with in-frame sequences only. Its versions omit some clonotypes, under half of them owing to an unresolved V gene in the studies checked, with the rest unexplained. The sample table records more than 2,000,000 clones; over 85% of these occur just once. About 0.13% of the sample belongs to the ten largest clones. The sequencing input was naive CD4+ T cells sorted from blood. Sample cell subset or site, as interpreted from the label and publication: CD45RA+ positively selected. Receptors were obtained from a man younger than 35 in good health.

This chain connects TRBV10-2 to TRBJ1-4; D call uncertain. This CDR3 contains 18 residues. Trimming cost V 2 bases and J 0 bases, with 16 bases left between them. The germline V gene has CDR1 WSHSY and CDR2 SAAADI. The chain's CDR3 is CASSEIVGSKATNEKLFF. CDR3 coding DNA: TGCGCCAGCAGTGAGATTGTGGGCAGCAAGGCAACTAATGAAAAACTGTTTTTT.

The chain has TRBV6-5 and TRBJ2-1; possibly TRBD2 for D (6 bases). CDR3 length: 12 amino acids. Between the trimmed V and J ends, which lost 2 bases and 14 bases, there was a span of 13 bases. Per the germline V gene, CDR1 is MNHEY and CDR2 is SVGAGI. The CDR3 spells CASSYGGMQEFF. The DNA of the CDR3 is TGTGCCAGCAGTTACGGGGGGATGCAAGAGTTCTTC.

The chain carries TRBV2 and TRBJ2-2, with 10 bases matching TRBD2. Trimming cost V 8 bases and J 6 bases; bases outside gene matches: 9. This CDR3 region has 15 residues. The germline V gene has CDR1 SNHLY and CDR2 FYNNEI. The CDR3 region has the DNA TGTGCCAGCGCTGTTTTTAGCGGGGGGCCCGGGGAGCTGTTTTTT. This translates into CASAVFSGGPGELFF.

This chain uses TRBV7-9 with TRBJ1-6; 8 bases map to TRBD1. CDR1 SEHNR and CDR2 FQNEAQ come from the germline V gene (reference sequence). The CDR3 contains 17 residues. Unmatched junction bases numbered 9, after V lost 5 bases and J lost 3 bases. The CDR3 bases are TGTGCCAGCAGCCTGATGACAGGGGCAAGCTATAATTCACCCCTCCACTTT. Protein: CASSLMTGASYNSPLHF.

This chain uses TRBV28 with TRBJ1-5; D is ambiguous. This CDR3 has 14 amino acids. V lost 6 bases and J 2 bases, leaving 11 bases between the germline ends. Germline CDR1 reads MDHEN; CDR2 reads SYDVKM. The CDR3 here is CASSSPSGNQPQHF. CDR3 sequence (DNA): TGTGCCAGCAGCAGTCCGAGTGGCAATCAGCCCCAGCATTTT. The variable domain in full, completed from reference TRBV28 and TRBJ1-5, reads DVKVTQSSRYLVKRTGEKVFLECVQDMDHENMFWYRQDPGLGLRLIYFSYDVKMKEKGDIPEGYSVSREKKERFSLILESASTNQTSMYLCASSSPSGNQPQHFGDGTRLSIL.

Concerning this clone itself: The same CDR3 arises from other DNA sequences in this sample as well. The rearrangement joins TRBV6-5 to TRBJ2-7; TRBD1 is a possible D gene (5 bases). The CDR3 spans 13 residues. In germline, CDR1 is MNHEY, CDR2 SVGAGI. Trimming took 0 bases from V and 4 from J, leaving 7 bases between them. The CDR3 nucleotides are TGTGCCAGCAGTTACTCTGACAGATACGAGCAGTACTTC. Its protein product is CASSYSDRYEQYF.

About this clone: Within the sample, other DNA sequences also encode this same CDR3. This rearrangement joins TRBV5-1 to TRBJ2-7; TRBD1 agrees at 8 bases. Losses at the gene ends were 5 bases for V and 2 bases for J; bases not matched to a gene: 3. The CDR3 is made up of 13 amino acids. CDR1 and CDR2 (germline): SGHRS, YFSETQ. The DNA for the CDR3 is TGCGCCAGCAGTTCGACAGGGGCCTACGAGCAGTACTTC. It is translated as CASSSTGAYEQYF.

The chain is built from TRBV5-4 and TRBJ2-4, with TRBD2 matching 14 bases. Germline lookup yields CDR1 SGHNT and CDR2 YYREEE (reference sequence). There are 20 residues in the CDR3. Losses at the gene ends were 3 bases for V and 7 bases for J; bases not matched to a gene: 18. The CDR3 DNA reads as TGTGCCAGCAGCTCAGGGACTAGCGGGAGCCTGGCGGTGGTCGCGAACATTCAGTACTTC. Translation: CASSSGTSGSLAVVANIQYF.

CDR3: CASRGQTSGNTIYF. The CDR3 DNA reads as TGTGCCAGCAGAGGACAGACCTCTGGAAACACCATATATTTT. The chain joins TRBV28 to TRBJ1-3; the D gene is possibly TRBD1 (6 bases). Germline CDR1 reads MDHEN; CDR2 reads SYDVKM. The CDR3 sequence is 14 residues long. The V end was cut by 6 bases, the J end by 0 bases, with 9 bases between. The full variable domain, completed using reference TRBV28 and TRBJ1-3, is DVKVTQSSRYLVKRTGEKVFLECVQDMDHENMFWYRQDPGLGLRLIYFSYDVKMKEKGDIPEGYSVSREKKERFSLILESASTNQTSMYLCASRGQTSGNTIYFGEGSWLTVV.

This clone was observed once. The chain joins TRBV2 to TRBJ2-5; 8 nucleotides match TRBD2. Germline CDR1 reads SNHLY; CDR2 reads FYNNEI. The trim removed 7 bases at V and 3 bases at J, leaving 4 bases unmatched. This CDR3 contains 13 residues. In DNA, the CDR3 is TGTGCCAGCACCCGGGGGGGAGAAGAGACCCAGTACTTC. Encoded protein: CASTRGGEETQYF.

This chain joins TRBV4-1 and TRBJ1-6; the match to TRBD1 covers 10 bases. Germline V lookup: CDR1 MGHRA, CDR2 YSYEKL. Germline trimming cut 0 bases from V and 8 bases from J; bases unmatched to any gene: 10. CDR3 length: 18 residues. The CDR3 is CASSQDPGTGDLDSPLHF. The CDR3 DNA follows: TGCGCCAGCAGCCAAGATCCCGGGACAGGGGATCTAGATTCACCCCTCCACTTT.

The CDR3 region has the DNA TGTGCCATCAGGGACAGTAGCGGGAACTACGAGCAGTACTTC. Residues: CAIRDSSGNYEQYF. This rearrangement joins TRBV10-3 to TRBJ2-7; 8 bases align to TRBD2. Trimming took 6 bases from V and 3 from J; bases not matched to a gene: 7. CDR1 ENHRY and CDR2 SYGVKD come from the germline V gene. The CDR3 runs 14 residues.

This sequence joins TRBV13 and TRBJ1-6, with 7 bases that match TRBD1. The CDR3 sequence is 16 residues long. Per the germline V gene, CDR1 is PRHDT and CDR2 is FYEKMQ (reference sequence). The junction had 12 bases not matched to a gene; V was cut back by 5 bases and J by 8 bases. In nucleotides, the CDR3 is TGTGCCAGCAGCAACGGAGGACAGGTCGGCGATTCACCCCTCCACTTT. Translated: CASSNGGQVGDSPLHF.

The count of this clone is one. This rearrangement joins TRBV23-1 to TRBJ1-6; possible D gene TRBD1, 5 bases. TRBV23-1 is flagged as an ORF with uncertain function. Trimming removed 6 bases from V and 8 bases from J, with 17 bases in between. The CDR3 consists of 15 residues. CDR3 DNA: TGCGCCAGCAGACGCCACAGGTGTCGTGATTCACCCCTCCACTTT. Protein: CASRRHRCRDSPLHF.

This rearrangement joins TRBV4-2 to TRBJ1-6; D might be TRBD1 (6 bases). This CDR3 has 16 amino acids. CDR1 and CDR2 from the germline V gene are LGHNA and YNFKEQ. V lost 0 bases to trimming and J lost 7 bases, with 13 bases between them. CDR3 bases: TGTGCCAGCAGCCAAGAGAGGATACAGGGAAATTCACCCCTCCACTTT. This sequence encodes CASSQERIQGNSPLHF.

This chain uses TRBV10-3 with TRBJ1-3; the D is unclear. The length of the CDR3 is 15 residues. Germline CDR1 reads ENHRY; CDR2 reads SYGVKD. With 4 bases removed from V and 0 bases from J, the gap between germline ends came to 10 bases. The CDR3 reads CAISARGDSGNTIYF. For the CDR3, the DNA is TGTGCCATCAGTGCAAGAGGAGACTCTGGAAACACCATATATTTT.